The rows below give T cell receptor delta chains drawn from one sample of a study of gamma-delta T cells after stem cell transplantation. TCRdb reapplied CATT to the RT-PCR reads. The sample has 12,000 to 15,000 delta-chain clones, roughly 34% seen once; the top ten hold 3.8%. Sample: gamma-delta T cells. The receptors derive from a human donor. It is not recorded whose cells these are; they may come from a transplant donor. The conserved cysteine and the conserved F or W are not part of the CDR3 here. A clone size is listed for some rows: how often the clone was seen (once, few, many), or a class if it is expanded.

clone_size	v_call	j_call	cdr3_aa
few	TRDV1	TRDJ2	ALGELYRPRPSYGWGRPVTAQLF
NA	TRDV3	TRDJ1	AFRPTLIRDKLI
NA	TRDV1	TRDJ1	ALGELRPYWGYSPRGGTDKLI
NA	TRDV2	TRDJ3	ACDTGGSRSWDTRQMF
NA	TRDV1	TRDJ1	AIGEETGLGDPHTDKLI
NA	TRDV1	TRDJ1	ALGVSYLGIDWGIQADKLI
NA	TRDV2	TRDJ1	ACDTDHLRTGATSYTDKLI
NA	TRDV1	TRDJ3	ALPQARSCVTCYTRQMF
NA	TRDV1	TRDJ1	ALGELPVHTDKLI
NA	TRDV2	TRDJ3	ACDSLRTGGSSSWDTRQMF
NA	TRDV2	TRDJ3	ACEYTLGTSSLDTRQMF
few	TRDV1	TRDJ3	ALGERVPSWDTRQMF
NA	TRDV2	TRDJ3	ACADTGGYPPSWDTRQMF
NA	TRDV2	TRDJ3	ACDPGDRWVSLDTRQMF
NA	TRDV1	TRDJ1	ALGELHRVWPYTDKLI
NA	TRAV29/DV5	TRDJ1	AASAGEGDTLAKLI
few	TRAV29/DV5	TRDJ1	AASAGSLVPTDKLI
NA	TRDV2	TRDJ3	ACDTVLGDPSWDTRQMF
NA	TRDV3	TRDJ3	AFGVWGLQSSWDTRQMF
NA	TRDV1	TRDJ1	ALGETDLYLHWGIRGTDKLI
NA	TRDV2	TRDJ1	ACDRGVRILPLSDKLI
few	TRDV1	TRDJ1	ALGEPPPHTGGSLNTDKLI
NA	TRDV1	TRDJ2	ALGWVYGQGMAAQLF
NA	TRDV3	TRDJ1	AFIHPAFRGRHQYTDKLI
NA	TRDV1	TRDJ1	ALGELKPFDWGRTDKLI
NA	TRDV2	TRDJ3	ACDTYWGLKISCDTRPMF
few	TRDV2	TRDJ1	ACDTLILRRVLGDTLKLI
NA	TRDV2	TRDJ1	ACDTAYWGITDKLI
few	TRDV1	TRDJ1	ALGEHVLPTGDYTDKLI
few	TRDV2	TRDJ2	ACDTLTGGKALTAQLF
NA	TRAV29/DV5	TRDJ2	AASGGDDLTAQLF
NA	TRDV2	TRDJ1	ACDTEELGDTPGRLTNSYTDKLI
few	TRDV1	TRDJ1	ALGALRRWGMYTDKLI
NA	TRDV2	TRDJ1	ACDILGDTDTDKLI
NA	TRDV2	TRDJ3	ACDTLGDRSCYTLQMF
NA	TRDV2	TRDJ3	ACDRLGDFSWDTRQMF
NA	TRDV3	TRDJ1	AFTSLPTGGTDKLI
NA	TRDV3	TRDJ3	AFCDWGIRSWDIRQMF
NA	TRDV1	TRDJ1	ALGELMLFGGDVQPNYKLI
few	TRDV1	TRDJ2	ALGELGRINFIIPRVNFTAQLF
NA	TRDV3	TRDJ4	AFVPPFRSQGPLI
NA	TRDV1	TRDJ1	ALGERATYTDKLI
few	TRDV1	TRDJ1	ALGEHWGIRTDKLI
NA	TRDV2	TRDJ3	ACDTILGDSWDTRQMF
NA	TRDV1	TRDJ1	ALGEPLLPTRGRNTDKPI
few	TRDV2	TRDJ3	ACDSWGITASWDTRQMF
NA	TRDV1	TRDJ1	ALGEFRGPGGYEMTDKLI
few	TRDV1	TRDJ1	ALGEPRGDTEYTDKLI
once	TRDV1	TRDJ1	ALGPPPPTGGYDKPELSPGLTDKLI
NA	TRDV2	TRDJ3	ACDPWGYWDTRQMF
NA	TRDV2	TRDJ3	ACDSVLAAWDTRQMF
few	TRDV1	TRDJ1	ALGAIPNWGMYTDKLI
NA	TRDV2	TRDJ3	ACDTLLGDRRESWDTRQMF
NA	TRDV2	TRDJ1	ACDLLGDTDKLI
NA	TRDV2	TRDJ3	ACRWGALPTEPAWDTRQMF
NA	TRDV2	TRDJ1	ALLTQYWGILLLTDKLI
few	TRDV1	TRDJ1	ALSFLPLTYWGTRYTDKLI